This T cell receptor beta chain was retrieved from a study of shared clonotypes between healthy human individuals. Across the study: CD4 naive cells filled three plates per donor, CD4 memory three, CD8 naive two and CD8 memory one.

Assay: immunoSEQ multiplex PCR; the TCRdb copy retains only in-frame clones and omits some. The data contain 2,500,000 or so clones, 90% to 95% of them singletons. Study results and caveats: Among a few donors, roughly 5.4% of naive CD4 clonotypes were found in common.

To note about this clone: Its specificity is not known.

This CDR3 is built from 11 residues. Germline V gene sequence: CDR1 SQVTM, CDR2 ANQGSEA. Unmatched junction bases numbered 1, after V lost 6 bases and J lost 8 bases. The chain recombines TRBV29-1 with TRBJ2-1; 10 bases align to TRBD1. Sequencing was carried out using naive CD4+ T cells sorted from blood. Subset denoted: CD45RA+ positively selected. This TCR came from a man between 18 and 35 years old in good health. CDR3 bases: TGCAGCGTGGACAGGGGGTATGAGCAGTTCTTC. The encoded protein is CSVDRGYEQFF.